Following are 22 T cell receptor beta chains from one sample sequenced in a study of identical twins. TCRdb analysed the 5' RACE reads with MiXCR anew, one entry per CDR3 protein. The top ten hold about 15% of the sample, which has around 230,000 distinct CDR3 sequences, 6.5% seen once. A further study also used this sample, focusing on T cells expressing NK-cell markers.

The sample consisted of CD8+ T cells sorted from blood. The receptors stem from a young woman in good health.

This clonotype was recorded many times. The V gene is TRBV7-9, the J gene TRBJ2-5; D gene uncertain. Germline-derived CDR1 and CDR2 are SEHNR and FQNEAQ (reference sequence). The CDR3 is 14 amino acids. Between the trimmed V and J ends, which lost 1 base and 2 bases, there was a span of 8 bases. The CDR3 bases are TGTGCCAGCAGCTTAGTCGCCCCGCAAGAGACCCAGTACTTC. Residues: CASSLVAPQETQYF. Drawing the rest from reference TRBV7-9 and TRBJ2-5, the complete variable domain is DTGVSQNPRHKITKRGQNVTFRCDPISEHNRLYWYRQTLGQGPEFLTYFQNEAQLEKSRLLSDRFSAERPKGSFSTLEIQRTEQGDSAMYLCASSLVAPQETQYFGPGTRLLVL.

This rearrangement joins TRBV30 to TRBJ1-1; D perhaps matches TRBD1 (6 bases). Germline lookup yields CDR1 GTSNPN and CDR2 SVGIG (reference sequence). Trimming cost V 0 bases and J 5 bases, with 10 bases left between them. This CDR3 has 13 amino acids. The CDR3 is CAWSVGGHTEAFF. CDR3 nucleotide sequence: TGTGCCTGGAGTGTCGGGGGGCATACTGAAGCTTTCTTT.

This clonotype was seen repeatedly, ten times or more. V is TRBV14 and J is TRBJ1-5; TRBD1 aligns across 9 bases. The CDR3 has 14 amino acids. With 3 bases clipped from V and 7 bases from J, the junction kept 4 bases outside the gene matches. Germline V gene sequence: CDR1 SGHDN, CDR2 FVKESK. DNA of the CDR3: TGTGCCAGCAGCCAGGGACAGGGTAGACAGCCCCAGCATTTT. As protein: CASSQGQGRQPQHF.

This clonotype was counted at least ten times. The gene calls are TRBV20-1 and TRBJ2-6; tentatively, D is TRBD2 (6 bases). V lost 3 bases and J lost 1, with 13 bases in between. The length of the CDR3 is 16 residues. Germline V gives CDR1 DFQATT, CDR2 SNEGSKA (reference sequence). CDR3 region: CSASSGEPSGANVLTF. Here the CDR3 DNA reads TGCAGTGCTAGCTCGGGGGAACCTTCTGGGGCCAACGTCCTGACTTTC.

The genes are TRBV9 and TRBJ1-1, with D possibly TRBD1 on 5 matching bases. The CDR3 is 15 residues long. CDR1 is SGDLS and CDR2 is YYNGEE in the germline V gene. The V and J ends lost 2 bases and 3 bases respectively, with 14 bases between them. The DNA of the CDR3 is TGTGCCAGCAGCGTTAACAGGAACGGAGACACTGAAGCTTTCTTT. It codes for CASSVNRNGDTEAFF.

J is TRBJ2-7 and V is TRBV6-1, with D tentatively TRBD2 (7 bases). V was clipped by 5 bases and J by 4 bases, with 15 bases between them. The CDR3 totals 14 residues. The germline V gene has CDR1 MNHNS and CDR2 SASEGT. CDR3 residues: CASSPQGGAYEQYF. The DNA of the CDR3 is TGTGCCAGCAGTCCACAGGGAGGGGCATACGAGCAGTACTTC.

The chain employs TRBV6-5 and TRBJ2-3; no clear D gene. The CDR3 contains 15 residues. V lost 2 bases and J 6 bases, leaving 15 bases between the germline ends. Looked up from germline, CDR1 is MNHEY and CDR2 is SVGAGI. This CDR3 is CASSYRFLGSDTQYF. The CDR3 nucleotides are TGTGCCAGCAGTTACCGCTTTTTGGGGTCCGATACGCAGTATTTT.

Many counts were recorded for this clonotype. The chain uses TRBV20-1 and TRBJ2-3; 11 bases agree with TRBD2. This CDR3 contains 16 residues. V shed 1 base and J 5 bases; nucleotides not matched to a gene: 8. Germline loops: CDR1 DFQATT, CDR2 SNEGSKA (reference sequence). The CDR3 sequence: CSARGLLAGAGDTQYF. DNA for the CDR3: TGCAGTGCTAGAGGCCTACTAGCGGGAGCTGGAGATACGCAGTATTTT.

This clonotype showed up just a few times. V usage is TRBV12-3 or TRBV12-4 and J usage is TRBJ1-2, with a weak D call TRBD1 (5 bases). The ends were cut back, 6 bases at V and 6 bases at J, with 17 bases in the middle. The CDR3 consists of 14 residues. CDR3 DNA: TGTGCCAGCAGCACCACGCTGGACATCCATGGCTACACCTTC. This codes for CASSTTLDIHGYTF.

This clonotype was recorded many times. The chain has TRBV6-2 or TRBV6-3 and TRBJ2-1, with TRBD2 identical over 12 bases. This CDR3 has 15 residues. The V gene end was trimmed by 7 bases and the J gene end by 9 bases; junction bases not matched to a gene: 10. The V gene's germline CDR1 is MNHEY and CDR2 SVGEGT. The CDR3 bases are TGTGCCAGCACTGAAGGACTAGCGGGATCAGCTGAGCAGTTCTTC. This sequence encodes CASTEGLAGSAEQFF.

The rearrangement links TRBV5-4 to TRBJ2-1, with D tentatively TRBD2 (6 bases). CDR1 and CDR2 (germline): SGHNT, YYREEE (reference sequence). The V and J ends lost 4 bases and 4 bases respectively, with 12 bases between them. The CDR3 has 14 amino acids. The CDR3 loop reads CASSPGLQYNEQFF. The CDR3 DNA reads TGTGCCAGCAGCCCGGGACTCCAATACAATGAGCAGTTCTTC.

This clonotype was found a few times. The gene calls are TRBV4-3 and TRBJ2-1, with D possibly being TRBD1 or TRBD2 (6 bases each). Germline CDR1 is LGHNA and CDR2 is YSLEER. The CDR3 covers 17 residues. The V and J ends lost 0 bases and 6 bases respectively, with 18 bases between them. This CDR3 is CASSQDRVSGGGNEQFF. The CDR3, as DNA: TGCGCCAGCAGCCAAGATCGAGTCAGCGGAGGGGGCAATGAGCAGTTCTTC.

V and J are TRBV4-1 and TRBJ1-2; D not certain. V shed 0 bases and J shed 7 bases, with 15 bases lying between them. Germline values: CDR1 MGHRA, CDR2 YSYEKL. The CDR3 is 15 residues long. The DNA for the CDR3 is TGCGCCAGCAGCCAAGAGAGTCACACAAAGGGTGGCTACACCTTC. Amino acids: CASSQESHTKGGYTF.

The rearrangement uses TRBV27 and TRBJ1-4; D is unresolved. Germline V CDR1 and CDR2: MNHEY, SMNVEV (reference sequence). The CDR3 consists of 14 residues. Trimming took 5 bases from V and 5 from J, leaving 12 bases between them. CDR3 sequence reads: CASSQYSTNEKLFF. The DNA of the CDR3 is TGTGCCAGCAGTCAGTACAGTACAAATGAAAAACTGTTTTTT.

This clonotype was observed many times. This rearrangement joins TRBV27 to TRBJ2-7; 11 bases fit TRBD1. CDR3 size: 12 residues. The germline V gene encodes CDR1 MNHEY and CDR2 SMNVEV (reference sequence). The V gene end was trimmed by 9 bases and the J gene end by 3 bases; junction bases not matched to a gene: 1. This CDR3 reads CASGTGGYEQYF. DNA for the CDR3: TGTGCCAGTGGGACAGGGGGCTACGAGCAGTACTTC.

This clonotype has a count of ten or more. V gene TRBV4-1 combines with J gene TRBJ2-1; 7 bases agree with TRBD1. Germline V gene lookup returns CDR1 MGHRA and CDR2 YSYEKL. The CDR3 is 16 residues long. After removal of 3 bases from V and 4 bases from J, the junction contained 9 bases not matched to a gene. The CDR3 loop reads CASSQANRGLYNEQFF. For the CDR3, the DNA is TGCGCCAGCAGCCAGGCAAACAGGGGTCTATACAATGAGCAGTTCTTC.

This clonotype was seen more than once but under ten times. The chain uses TRBV12-3 or TRBV12-4 and TRBJ2-4, with D possibly being TRBD1 or TRBD2 (6 bases each). V dropped 3 bases and J dropped 12 bases, with 9 bases sitting between them. This CDR3 has 11 amino acids. The CDR3 DNA reads as TGTGCCAGCAGTTTCGGGGGCCCTCAGTACTTC. Its protein is CASSFGGPQYF.

This clonotype has at least ten counts. The V gene is TRBV20-1, the J gene TRBJ2-1, with D perhaps TRBD2 (6 bases). The CDR3 consists of 14 residues. Trimming pared 3 bases from V and 8 bases from J, leaving 17 bases between. Germline CDR1 DFQATT, CDR2 SNEGSKA (reference sequence). Written as DNA, the CDR3 is TGCAGTGCTAGTCCCGGCGGGAACGAGGATGAGCAGTTCTTC. This encodes CSASPGGNEDEQFF.

In its sample, this clonotype was seen a few times. This sequence joins TRBV5-1 and TRBJ2-1; weak D call: TRBD1 (5 bases). Germline values: CDR1 SGHRS, CDR2 YFSETQ. The CDR3 is 16 residues long. Deletions cut 0 bases from V and 4 bases from J, with 14 bases between. CDR3 nucleotides: TGCGCCAGCAGCTTGGATTCTAGGGGAAGTTACAATGAGCAGTTCTTC. As protein: CASSLDSRGSYNEQFF.

This clonotype came up a few times. V usage is TRBV12-5 and J usage is TRBJ2-7; D uncertain. The CDR3 runs 13 residues. From germline, CDR1 is LGHNT and CDR2 FRNRAP. The V gene lost 1 base and the J gene lost 6 bases, with 10 bases spanning the gap. The CDR3 reads CASGLEGTAEQYF. The CDR3 nucleotides are TGTGCTAGTGGTTTGGAGGGAACAGCCGAGCAGTACTTC.

The chain carries TRBV5-1 and TRBJ1-6, with D uncertain. The CDR3 is 15 amino acids. Germline V gene sequence: CDR1 SGHRS, CDR2 YFSETQ. Deletions cut 3 bases from V and 10 bases from J, with 17 bases between. Written as DNA, the CDR3 is TGCGCCAGCAGCTGGCTGACTGACCGCGGATCACCCCTCCACTTT. It specifies CASSWLTDRGSPLHF.

J is TRBJ2-1 and V is TRBV12-3 or TRBV12-4; 9 bases line up with TRBD1. With V trimmed by 6 bases and J by 2 bases, 2 bases remained unmatched. The CDR3 has 14 residues. CDR3 nucleotides: TGTGCCAGCAGCTGGACAGGGGCCTACAATGAGCAGTTCTTC. Amino acids: CASSWTGAYNEQFF.